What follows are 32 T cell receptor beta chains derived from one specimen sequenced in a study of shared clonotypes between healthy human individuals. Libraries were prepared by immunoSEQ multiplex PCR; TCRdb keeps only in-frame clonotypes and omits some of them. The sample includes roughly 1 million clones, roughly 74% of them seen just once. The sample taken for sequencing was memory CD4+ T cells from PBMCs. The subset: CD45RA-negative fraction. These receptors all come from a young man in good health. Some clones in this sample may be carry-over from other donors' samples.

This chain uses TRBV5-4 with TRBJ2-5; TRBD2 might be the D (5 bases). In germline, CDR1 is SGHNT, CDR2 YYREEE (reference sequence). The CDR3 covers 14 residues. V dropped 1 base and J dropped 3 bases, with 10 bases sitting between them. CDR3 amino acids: CASSLSASKETQYF. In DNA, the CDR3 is TGTGCCAGCAGCTTGTCGGCTAGCAAAGAGACCCAGTACTTC.

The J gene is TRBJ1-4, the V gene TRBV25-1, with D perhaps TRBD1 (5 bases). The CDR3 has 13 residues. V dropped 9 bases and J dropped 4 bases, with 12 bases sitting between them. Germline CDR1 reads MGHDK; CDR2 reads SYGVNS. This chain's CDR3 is CASGTVNNEKLFF. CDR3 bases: TGTGCCAGTGGGACGGTTAATAATGAAAAACTGTTTTTT.

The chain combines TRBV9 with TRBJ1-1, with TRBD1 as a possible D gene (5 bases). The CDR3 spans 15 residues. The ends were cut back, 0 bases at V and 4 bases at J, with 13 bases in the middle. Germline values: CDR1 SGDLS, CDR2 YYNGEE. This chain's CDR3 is CASSVALGLGTEAFF. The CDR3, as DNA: TGTGCCAGCAGCGTAGCTCTGGGGCTTGGCACTGAAGCTTTCTTT.

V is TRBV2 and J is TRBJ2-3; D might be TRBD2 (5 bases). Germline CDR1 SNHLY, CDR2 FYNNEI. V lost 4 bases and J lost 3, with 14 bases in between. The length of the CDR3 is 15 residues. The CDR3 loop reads CASSGRTGMTDTQYF. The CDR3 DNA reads TGTGCCAGCAGTGGGAGGACGGGAATGACAGATACGCAGTATTTT.

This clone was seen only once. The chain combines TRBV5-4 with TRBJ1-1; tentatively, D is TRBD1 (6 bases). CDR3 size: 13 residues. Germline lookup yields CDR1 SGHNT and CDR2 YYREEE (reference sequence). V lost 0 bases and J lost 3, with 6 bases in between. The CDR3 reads CASSLGTDTEAFF. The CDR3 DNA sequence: TGTGCCAGCAGCTTGGGGACAGACACTGAAGCTTTCTTT.

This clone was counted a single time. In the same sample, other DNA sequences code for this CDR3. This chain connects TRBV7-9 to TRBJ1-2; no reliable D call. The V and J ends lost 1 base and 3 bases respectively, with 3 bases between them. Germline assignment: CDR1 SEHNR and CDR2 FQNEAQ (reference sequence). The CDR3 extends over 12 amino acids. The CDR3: CASSLGDYGYTF. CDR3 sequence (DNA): TGTGCCAGCAGCTTAGGAGACTATGGCTACACCTTC.

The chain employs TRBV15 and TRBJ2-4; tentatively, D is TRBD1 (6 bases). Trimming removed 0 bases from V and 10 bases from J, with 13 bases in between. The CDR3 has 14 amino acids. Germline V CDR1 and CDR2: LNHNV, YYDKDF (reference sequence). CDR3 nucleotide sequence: TGTGCCACCAGCAGAGATCGACAGGCTAGGATTCAGTACTTC. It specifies CATSRDRQARIQYF.

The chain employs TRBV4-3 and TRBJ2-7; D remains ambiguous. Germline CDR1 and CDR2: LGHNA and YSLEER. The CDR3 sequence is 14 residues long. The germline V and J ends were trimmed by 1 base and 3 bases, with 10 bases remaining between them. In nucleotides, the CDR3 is TGCGCCAGCAGCCAAGTCCCGGACGACTACGAGCAGTACTTC. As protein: CASSQVPDDYEQYF.

The CDR3 is CASSVRDPYEQYF. The CDR3 DNA reads TGTGCCAGCAGTGTCAGGGATCCCTACGAGCAGTACTTC. V and J are TRBV6-1 and TRBJ2-7; maybe TRBD1 (5 bases). This CDR3 comprises 13 residues. Trimming removed 4 bases at V and 2 bases at J, with 9 bases between. CDR1 is MNHNS, CDR2 SASEGT, per germline.

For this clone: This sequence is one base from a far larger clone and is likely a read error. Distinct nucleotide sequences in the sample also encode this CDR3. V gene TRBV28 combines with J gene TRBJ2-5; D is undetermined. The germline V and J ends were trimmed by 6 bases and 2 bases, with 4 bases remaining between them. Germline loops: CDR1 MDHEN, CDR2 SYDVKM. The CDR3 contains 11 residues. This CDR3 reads CASSQQETQYF. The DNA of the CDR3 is TGTGCCAGCAGCCAACAAGAGACCCAGTACTTC.

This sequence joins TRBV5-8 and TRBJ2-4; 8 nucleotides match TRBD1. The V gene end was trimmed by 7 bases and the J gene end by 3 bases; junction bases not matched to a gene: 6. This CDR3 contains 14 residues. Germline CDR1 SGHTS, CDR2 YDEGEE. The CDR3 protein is CASLGQVVKNIQYF. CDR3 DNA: TGTGCCAGCCTGGGACAGGTGGTCAAAAACATTCAGTACTTC.

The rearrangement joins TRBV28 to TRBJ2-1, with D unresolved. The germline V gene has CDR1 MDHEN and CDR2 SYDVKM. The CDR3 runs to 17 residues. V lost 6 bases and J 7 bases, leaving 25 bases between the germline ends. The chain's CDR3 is CASSSQGRKSTGNEQFF. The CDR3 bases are TGTGCCAGCAGCTCCCAAGGTCGAAAATCCACTGGGAATGAGCAGTTCTTC.

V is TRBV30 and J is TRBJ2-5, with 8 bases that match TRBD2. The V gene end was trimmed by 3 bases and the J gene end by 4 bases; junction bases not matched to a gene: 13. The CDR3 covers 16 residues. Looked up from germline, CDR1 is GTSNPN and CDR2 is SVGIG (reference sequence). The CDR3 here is CAWRGGSGIGGETQYF. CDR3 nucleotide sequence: TGTGCCTGGAGGGGGGGTAGCGGGATAGGGGGAGAGACCCAGTACTTC.

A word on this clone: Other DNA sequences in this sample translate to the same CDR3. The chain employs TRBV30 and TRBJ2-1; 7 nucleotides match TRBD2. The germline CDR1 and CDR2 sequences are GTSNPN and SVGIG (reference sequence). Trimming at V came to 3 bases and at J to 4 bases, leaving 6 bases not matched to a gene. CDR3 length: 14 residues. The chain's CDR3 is CAWSGGIPYNEQFF. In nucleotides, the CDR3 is TGTGCCTGGAGCGGGGGGATCCCTTACAATGAGCAGTTCTTC.

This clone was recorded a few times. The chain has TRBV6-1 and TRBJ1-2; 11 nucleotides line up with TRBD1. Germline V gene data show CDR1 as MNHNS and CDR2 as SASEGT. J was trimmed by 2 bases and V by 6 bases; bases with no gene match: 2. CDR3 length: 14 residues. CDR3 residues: CASRWTGGNYGYTF. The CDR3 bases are TGTGCCAGCAGATGGACAGGGGGCAACTATGGCTACACCTTC.

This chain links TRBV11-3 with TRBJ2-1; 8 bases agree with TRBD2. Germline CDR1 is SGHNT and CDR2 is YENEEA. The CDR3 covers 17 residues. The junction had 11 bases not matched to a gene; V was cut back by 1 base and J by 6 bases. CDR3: CASSLGGSGSRVNEQFF. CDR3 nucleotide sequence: TGTGCCAGCAGCTTAGGAGGGAGCGGGAGTAGGGTCAATGAGCAGTTCTTC.

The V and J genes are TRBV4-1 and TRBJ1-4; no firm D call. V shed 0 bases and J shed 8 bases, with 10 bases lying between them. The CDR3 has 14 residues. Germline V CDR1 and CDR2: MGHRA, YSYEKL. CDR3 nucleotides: TGCGCCAGCAGCCAAGAGGGCCTGTCGGAAAAACTGTTTTTT. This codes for CASSQEGLSEKLFF.

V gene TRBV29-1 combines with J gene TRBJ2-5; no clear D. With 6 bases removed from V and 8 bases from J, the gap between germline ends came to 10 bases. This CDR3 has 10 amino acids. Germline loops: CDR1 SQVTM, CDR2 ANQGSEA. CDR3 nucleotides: TGCAGCGTCCGGCGTGGAACCCAGTACTTC. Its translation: CSVRRGTQYF.

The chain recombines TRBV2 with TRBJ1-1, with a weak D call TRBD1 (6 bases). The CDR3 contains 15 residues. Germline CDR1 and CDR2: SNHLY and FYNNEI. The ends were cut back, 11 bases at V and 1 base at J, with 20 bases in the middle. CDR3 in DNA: TGTGCCGATAAGGAGGGGGTAGGTGAGAACACTGAAGCTTTCTTT. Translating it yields CADKEGVGENTEAFF.

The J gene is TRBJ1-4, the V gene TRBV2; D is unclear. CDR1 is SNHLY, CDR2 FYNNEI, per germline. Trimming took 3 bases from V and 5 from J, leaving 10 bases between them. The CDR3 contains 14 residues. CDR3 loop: CASSESTGNEKLFF. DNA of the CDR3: TGTGCCAGCAGTGAGAGCACGGGGAATGAAAAACTGTTTTTT.

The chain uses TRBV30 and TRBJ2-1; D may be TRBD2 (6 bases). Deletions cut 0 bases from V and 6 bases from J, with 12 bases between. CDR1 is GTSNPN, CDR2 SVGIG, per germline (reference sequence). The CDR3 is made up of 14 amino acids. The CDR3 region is CAWSVLAAGNEQFF. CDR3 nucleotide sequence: TGTGCCTGGAGTGTACTAGCCGCCGGCAATGAGCAGTTCTTC.

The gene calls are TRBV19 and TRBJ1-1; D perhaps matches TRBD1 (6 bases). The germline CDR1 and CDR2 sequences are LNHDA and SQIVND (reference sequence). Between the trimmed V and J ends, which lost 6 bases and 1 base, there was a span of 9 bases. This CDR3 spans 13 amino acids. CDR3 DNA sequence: TGTGCCAGTAGCATGGACAGGAACACTGAAGCTTTCTTT. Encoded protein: CASSMDRNTEAFF.

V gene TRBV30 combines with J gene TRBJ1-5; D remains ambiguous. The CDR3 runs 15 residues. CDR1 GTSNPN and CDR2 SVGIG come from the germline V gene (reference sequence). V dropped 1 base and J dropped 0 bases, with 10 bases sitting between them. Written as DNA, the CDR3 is TGTGCCTGGAGTGCCACGACGGGTAGCAATCAGCCCCAGCATTTT. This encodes CAWSATTGSNQPQHF.

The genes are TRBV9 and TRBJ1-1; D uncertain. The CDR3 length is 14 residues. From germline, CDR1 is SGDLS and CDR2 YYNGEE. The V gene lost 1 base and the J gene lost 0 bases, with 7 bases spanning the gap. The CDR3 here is CASSVSQMNTEAFF. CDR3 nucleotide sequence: TGTGCCAGCAGCGTATCCCAGATGAACACTGAAGCTTTCTTT.

The CDR3 sequence: CASSSPGGSNEQFF. CDR3 bases: TGTGCCAGCAGTTCCCCTGGGGGAAGCAATGAGCAGTTCTTC. The chain couples TRBV27 to TRBJ2-1; D tentatively reads TRBD1 or TRBD2 (5 bases each). V lost 4 bases and J 6 bases, leaving 13 bases between the germline ends. Germline lookup yields CDR1 MNHEY and CDR2 SMNVEV (reference sequence). The CDR3 consists of 14 residues.

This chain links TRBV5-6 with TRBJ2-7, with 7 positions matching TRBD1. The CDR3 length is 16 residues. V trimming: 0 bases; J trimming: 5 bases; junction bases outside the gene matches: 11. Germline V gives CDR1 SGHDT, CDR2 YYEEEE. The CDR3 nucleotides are TGTGCCAGCAGCTTGGCCCTGGGCAGGGGGAACGACGAGCAGTACTTC. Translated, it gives CASSLALGRGNDEQYF.

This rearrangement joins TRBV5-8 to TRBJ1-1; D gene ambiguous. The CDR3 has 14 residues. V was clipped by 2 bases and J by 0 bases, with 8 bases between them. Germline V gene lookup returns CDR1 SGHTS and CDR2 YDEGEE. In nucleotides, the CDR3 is TGTGCCAGCAGCTTTCTTGCTATGAACACTGAAGCTTTCTTT. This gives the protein CASSFLAMNTEAFF.

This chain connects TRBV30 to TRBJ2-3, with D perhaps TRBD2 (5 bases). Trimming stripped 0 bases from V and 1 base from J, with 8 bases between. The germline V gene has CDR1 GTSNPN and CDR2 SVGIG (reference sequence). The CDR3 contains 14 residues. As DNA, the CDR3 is TGTGCCTGGAGTGTAAGGCGGGGCACAGATACGCAGTATTTT. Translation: CAWSVRRGTDTQYF.

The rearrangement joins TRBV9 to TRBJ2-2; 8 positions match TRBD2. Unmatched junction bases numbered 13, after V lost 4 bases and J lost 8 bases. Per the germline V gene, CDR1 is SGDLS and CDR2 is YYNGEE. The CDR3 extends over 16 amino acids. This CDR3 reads CASSLWAGGGGGELFF. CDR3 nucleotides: TGTGCCAGCAGCCTATGGGCGGGAGGCGGCGGTGGGGAGCTGTTTTTT.

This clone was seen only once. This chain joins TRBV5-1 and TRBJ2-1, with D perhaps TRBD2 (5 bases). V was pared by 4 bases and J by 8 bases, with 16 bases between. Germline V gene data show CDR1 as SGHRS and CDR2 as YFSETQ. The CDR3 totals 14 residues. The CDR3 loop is CASSPRTQEDEQFF. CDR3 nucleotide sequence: TGCGCCAGCAGCCCCCGGACTCAGGAGGATGAGCAGTTCTTC.

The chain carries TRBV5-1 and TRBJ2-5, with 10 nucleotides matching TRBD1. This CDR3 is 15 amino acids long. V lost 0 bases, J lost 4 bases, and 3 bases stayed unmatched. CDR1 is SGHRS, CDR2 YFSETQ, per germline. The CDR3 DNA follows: TGCGCCAGCAGCTTGGGACAGGGGGCGCCAGAGACCCAGTACTTC. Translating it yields CASSLGQGAPETQYF. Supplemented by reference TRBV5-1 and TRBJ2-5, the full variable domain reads KAGVTQTPRYLIKTRGQQVTLSCSPISGHRSVSWYQQTPGQGLQFLFEYFSETQRNKGNFPGRFSGRQFSNSRSEMNVSTLELGDSALYLCASSLGQGAPETQYFGPGTRLLVL.

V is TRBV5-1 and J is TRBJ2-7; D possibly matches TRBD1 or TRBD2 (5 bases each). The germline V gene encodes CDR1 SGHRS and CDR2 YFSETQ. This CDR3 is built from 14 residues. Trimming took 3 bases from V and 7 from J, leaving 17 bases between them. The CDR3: CASSWGTQGYEQYF. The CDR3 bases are TGCGCCAGCAGCTGGGGGACCCAAGGTTATGAGCAGTACTTC.